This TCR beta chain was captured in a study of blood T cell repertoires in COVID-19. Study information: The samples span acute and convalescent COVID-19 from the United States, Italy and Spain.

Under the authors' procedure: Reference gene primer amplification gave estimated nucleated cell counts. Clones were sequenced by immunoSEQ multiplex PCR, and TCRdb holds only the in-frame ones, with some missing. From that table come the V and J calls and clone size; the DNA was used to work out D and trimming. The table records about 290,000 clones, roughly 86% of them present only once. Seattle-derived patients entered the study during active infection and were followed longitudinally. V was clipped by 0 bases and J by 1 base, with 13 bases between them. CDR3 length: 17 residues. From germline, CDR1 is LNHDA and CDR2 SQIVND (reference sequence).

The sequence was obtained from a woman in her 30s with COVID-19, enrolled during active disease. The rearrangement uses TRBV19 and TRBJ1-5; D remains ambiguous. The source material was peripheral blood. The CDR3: CASSIDPGGVSNQPQHF. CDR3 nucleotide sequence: TGTGCCAGTAGTATAGACCCCGGCGGGGTGAGCAATCAGCCCCAGCATTTT.